The 26 T cell receptor beta chains listed next were all sequenced from one sample in a study of T cells after yellow fever vaccination. TCRdb analysed the 5' RACE reads with MiXCR anew, one entry per CDR3 protein. The data show more than 300,000 distinct CDR3 sequences, about 10% seen once. The material was CD4+ T cells sorted from PBMCs, obtained 45 days after the yellow fever booster vaccination. These receptors originate from a man aged 18 to 30 who received the YFV17D yellow fever vaccine.

This clonotype showed up many times. The chain has TRBV12-3 or TRBV12-4 and TRBJ2-2; the match to TRBD1 covers 9 bases. V was clipped by 6 bases and J by 7 bases; unmatched bases: 9. The length of the CDR3 is 15 residues. The CDR3 sequence: CASSPRQGGDGELFF. The CDR3 DNA reads TGTGCCAGCAGCCCTCGACAGGGGGGGGACGGGGAGCTGTTTTTT.

The rearrangement links TRBV30 to TRBJ2-2; D uncertain. Germline V gene lookup returns CDR1 GTSNPN and CDR2 SVGIG (reference sequence). V lost 5 bases to trimming and J lost 4 bases, with 5 bases between them. There are 11 residues in the CDR3. This chain's CDR3 is CAWRGTGELFF. The CDR3 DNA reads as TGTGCCTGGCGTGGCACCGGGGAGCTGTTTTTT.

The chain joins TRBV12-3 or TRBV12-4 to TRBJ2-1; D ambiguous. The CDR3 is 16 residues long. V lost 6 bases to trimming and J lost 0 bases, with 15 bases between them. As DNA, the CDR3 is TGTGCCAGCAGCATTGACACGTACGCCTCCTACAATGAGCAGTTCTTC. Translating it yields CASSIDTYASYNEQFF.

V usage is TRBV19 and J usage is TRBJ2-5, with a tentative D call TRBD1 (6 bases). Trimming removed 1 base from V and 11 bases from J, with 14 bases in between. The CDR3 spans 13 residues. Germline V gene data show CDR1 as LNHDA and CDR2 as SQIVND (reference sequence). The CDR3 sequence: CASSIVPGGGQYF. For the CDR3, the DNA is TGTGCCAGTAGTATAGTCCCTGGGGGCGGACAGTACTTC.

Only a few counts were recorded for this clonotype. The rearrangement uses TRBV6-2 or TRBV6-3 and TRBJ2-5, with 7 bases lining up with TRBD2. There are 16 residues in the CDR3. Germline V gene lookup returns CDR1 MNHEY and CDR2 SVGEGT. Losses at the gene ends were 2 bases for V and 5 bases for J; bases not matched to a gene: 11. CDR3 coding DNA: TGTGCCAGCAGTTACGGGGGGGTCGCGCAGACGGAGACCCAGTACTTC. Translating it yields CASSYGGVAQTETQYF.

V and J are TRBV10-3 and TRBJ2-7; perhaps TRBD1 as D (6 bases). The CDR3 loop spans 13 amino acids. In germline, CDR1 is ENHRY, CDR2 SYGVKD. V shed 11 bases and J shed 5 bases, with 19 bases lying between them. The CDR3 DNA follows: TGTGCCGCCATGCCCCTGCCAGGGGACGAGCAGTACTTC. It encodes CAAMPLPGDEQYF.

Worth noting for this clonotype: Possible read error: a much larger clone is one base away. This chain joins TRBV7-3 and TRBJ2-1; tentative D call: TRBD1 (5 bases). V was trimmed by 5 bases and J by 8 bases, leaving 16 bases between them. This CDR3 is built from 14 residues. Germline-derived CDR1 and CDR2 are SGHTA and FQGTGA. The CDR3 is CASSLVGPGDEQFF. The CDR3 region has the DNA TGTGCCAGCAGCCTAGTGGGGCCTGGGGATGAGCAGTTCTTC.

The chain combines TRBV18 with TRBJ1-2; D gene uncertain. V lost 2 bases and J 1 base, leaving 5 bases between the germline ends. Germline V lookup: CDR1 KGHSH, CDR2 LQKENI. The CDR3 length is 13 residues. CDR3 DNA: TGTGCCAGCTCACCAGAGATTAACTATGGCTACACCTTC. Translation: CASSPEINYGYTF.

The chain employs TRBV4-2 and TRBJ2-3; tentative D call: TRBD2 (6 bases). Trimming shortened V by 0 bases and J by 8 bases, and 15 bases separated the two germline ends. The CDR3 runs 15 residues. The germline V gene has CDR1 LGHNA and CDR2 YNFKEQ. CDR3 loop: CASSQDTSRRGTQYF. Written as DNA, the CDR3 is TGTGCCAGCAGCCAAGATACTAGCAGGCGTGGTACGCAGTATTTT.

The chain couples TRBV12-3 or TRBV12-4 to TRBJ2-1, with TRBD2 identical over 8 bases. The J segment lost 0 bases and the V segment lost 3 bases, leaving 7 bases of the junction unmatched. The CDR3 is 17 amino acids. CDR3 bases: TGTGCCAGCAGTTTCTGGCGGGGGGCGAGCTCCTACAATGAGCAGTTCTTC. This gives the protein CASSFWRGASSYNEQFF.

Many counts were recorded for this clonotype. The chain has TRBV24-1 and TRBJ1-2, with D possibly TRBD1 on 5 matching bases. The CDR3 has 14 residues. V was clipped by 6 bases and J by 8 bases, with 18 bases between them. CDR1 and CDR2 (germline): KGHDR, SFDVKD. CDR3 protein: CATSQSQGFGGYTF. DNA of the CDR3: TGTGCCACCAGTCAATCCCAGGGTTTTGGAGGCTACACCTTC.

V gene TRBV7-3 combines with J gene TRBJ1-2; 7 positions match TRBD1. From germline, CDR1 is SGHTA and CDR2 FQGTGA. The CDR3 loop spans 15 amino acids. V lost 6 bases, J lost 4 bases, and 11 bases stayed unmatched. CDR3 protein: CASSPPGTDFYGYTF. The CDR3 nucleotides are TGTGCCAGCAGTCCTCCCGGGACAGACTTCTATGGCTACACCTTC.

This chain links TRBV19 with TRBJ1-2; D is unclear. From germline, CDR1 is LNHDA and CDR2 SQIVND (reference sequence). The CDR3 length is 13 residues. V lost 3 bases and J lost 8, with 13 bases in between. The CDR3 here is CASSISGDRGYTF. As DNA, the CDR3 is TGTGCCAGTAGTATCTCGGGTGACCGGGGCTACACCTTC. The entire variable domain, with the rest obtained from reference TRBV19 and TRBJ1-2, is as follows: DGGITQSPKYLFRKEGQNVTLSCEQNLNHDAMYWYRQDPGQGLRLIYYSQIVNDFQKGDIAEGYSVSREKKESFPLTVTSAQKNPTAFYLCASSISGDRGYTFGSGTRLTVV.

In this sample, this clonotype turned up once. The chain is built from TRBV20-1 and TRBJ1-1, with D hard to call. The CDR3 loop spans 14 amino acids. CDR1 is DFQATT, CDR2 SNEGSKA, per germline (reference sequence). V was clipped by 0 bases and J by 5 bases, with 13 bases between them. CDR3 coding DNA: TGCAGTGCTAGAGACCCAGGCGGGAGGACTGAAGCTTTCTTT. This codes for CSARDPGGRTEAFF.

This clonotype was recorded a few times. The chain's CDR3 is CSASSGAQETQYF. CDR3 coding DNA: TGCAGTGCATCGAGCGGGGCACAAGAGACCCAGTACTTC. The chain links TRBV20-1 to TRBJ2-5, with 7 bases that match TRBD2. The length of the CDR3 is 13 residues. The trim removed 6 bases at V and 2 bases at J, leaving 6 bases unmatched. Germline V gives CDR1 DFQATT, CDR2 SNEGSKA (reference sequence).

This clonotype showed up many times. This chain links TRBV7-9 with TRBJ1-2, with 11 nucleotides matching TRBD1. CDR1 and CDR2 (germline): SEHNR, FQNEAQ (reference sequence). The ends lost 6 bases at V and 7 bases at J; junction bases unmatched: 4. The CDR3 covers 13 residues. The CDR3 nucleotides are TGTGCCAGCAGGCCCGGACAGGGGGCTGGCTACACCTTC. It translates to CASRPGQGAGYTF.

The DNA of the CDR3 is TGCGCCAGCAGCCAACCCCTGACAGGGTTGGGTTCCTACGAGCAGTACTTC. Protein: CASSQPLTGLGSYEQYF. The chain employs TRBV4-1 and TRBJ2-7; 7 bases map to TRBD1. This CDR3 region has 17 residues. CDR1 and CDR2 from the germline V gene are MGHRA and YSYEKL. V trimming: 2 bases; J trimming: 1 base; junction bases outside the gene matches: 11.

The sample holds a few counts of this clonotype. The chain recombines TRBV4-3 with TRBJ2-4; 8 positions match TRBD1. J gave up 7 bases and V 2 bases, and 4 bases lay outside the gene matches. The CDR3 covers 14 residues. Germline V lookup: CDR1 LGHNA, CDR2 YSLEER. CDR3 amino acids: CASSQWDRINIQYF. CDR3 DNA sequence: TGCGCCAGCAGCCAATGGGACAGGATTAACATTCAGTACTTC.

This clonotype was counted a few times. This rearrangement joins TRBV7-2 to TRBJ2-2; 7 positions match TRBD1. The junction had 18 bases not matched to a gene; V was cut back by 5 bases and J by 12 bases. The germline gives CDR1 SGHTA, CDR2 FQGNSA. This CDR3 has 16 amino acids. The DNA of the CDR3 is TGTGCCAGCAGCGCTTTAGGGACAGTATCACCGGGGAAGCTGTTTTTT. Translation gives CASSALGTVSPGKLFF.

This clonotype was counted many times. This chain connects TRBV10-3 to TRBJ2-2; D unresolved. This CDR3 has 12 amino acids. Germline CDR1 and CDR2: ENHRY and SYGVKD. The CDR3: CACQPNTGELFF. The CDR3 coding sequence is TGTGCTTGCCAGCCGAACACCGGGGAGCTGTTTTTT.

CDR3 loop: CASSLGGASNEKLFF. Here the CDR3 DNA reads TGTGCCAGCAGCTTAGGGGGGGCCTCGAATGAAAAACTGTTTTTT. The chain uses TRBV7-2 and TRBJ1-4, with D maybe TRBD1 (6 bases). Germline V gene data show CDR1 as SGHTA and CDR2 as FQGNSA. Trimming removed 1 base at V and 5 bases at J, with 11 bases between. This CDR3 is built from 15 residues.

This rearrangement joins TRBV7-9 to TRBJ1-6; D is unresolved. This CDR3 spans 13 amino acids. Germline V gene sequence: CDR1 SEHNR, CDR2 FQNEAQ (reference sequence). V lost 4 bases, J lost 11 bases, and 12 bases lay in between. In nucleotides, the CDR3 is TGTGCCAGCAGCTCCGAGGAATTGACACCCCTCCACTTT. Its protein product is CASSSEELTPLHF.

This clonotype was seen a few times. The CDR3 bases are TGTGCCAGCAGCGTAGATGGGCGATCGGGGGGGGCCAATGAGCAGTTCTTC. Protein: CASSVDGRSGGANEQFF. This rearrangement joins TRBV9 to TRBJ2-1; 8 nucleotides agree with TRBD2. The CDR3 sequence is 17 residues long. The junction had 11 bases not matched to a gene; V was cut back by 0 bases and J by 6 bases. CDR1 is SGDLS, CDR2 YYNGEE, per germline.

This chain joins TRBV28 and TRBJ1-2, with unresolved D. The V gene lost 7 bases and the J gene lost 2 bases, with 11 bases spanning the gap. The CDR3 loop spans 13 amino acids. Germline V CDR1 and CDR2: MDHEN, SYDVKM. The chain's CDR3 is CASTTPANYGYTF. As DNA, the CDR3 is TGTGCCAGCACCACACCTGCCAACTATGGCTACACCTTC.

This clonotype was seen only a few times. J is TRBJ1-2 and V is TRBV20-1, with 8 bases identical to TRBD1. J gave up 8 bases and V 3 bases, and 8 bases lay outside the gene matches. This CDR3 spans 13 amino acids. Germline V gene sequence: CDR1 DFQATT, CDR2 SNEGSKA (reference sequence). This CDR3 is CSASLQGAIGYTF. For the CDR3, the DNA is TGCAGTGCTAGTTTGCAGGGGGCGATCGGCTACACCTTC.

The genes are TRBV12-3 or TRBV12-4 and TRBJ2-7; TRBD1 might be the D (5 bases). This CDR3 contains 14 residues. V was pared by 3 bases and J by 0 bases, with 9 bases between. CDR3 region: CASSFSGASYEQYF. The DNA for the CDR3 is TGTGCCAGCAGTTTCAGTGGGGCCTCCTACGAGCAGTACTTC.